This TCR beta chain was observed in a study of T cells in Graves' hyperthyroidism and ophthalmopathy. TCR beta CDR3 sequences were amplified from RNA transcripts. Primed by the HTBI set, a first-round RT-PCR was run on the TCR CDR3. TCRdb passed the multiplex PCR reads through MiXCR, listing each CDR3 protein once. The table includes under 400,000 distinct CDR3 sequences, around 13% detected once. The CDR3 is 18 amino acids. V was pared by 1 base and J by 4 bases, with 12 bases of the junction left unmatched. Germline lookup yields CDR1 MGHRA and CDR2 YSYEKL. Sequences were obtained from blood. This sequence originates from a woman aged 18-29 years with Graves' hyperthyroidism. The chain links TRBV4-1 to TRBJ2-2; 7 positions match TRBD1. In DNA, the CDR3 is TGCGCCAGCAGCCAAGTGTTAAGGGGGCAAGTAGTCACCGGGGAGCTGTTTTTT. Protein product: CASSQVLRGQVVTGELFF.